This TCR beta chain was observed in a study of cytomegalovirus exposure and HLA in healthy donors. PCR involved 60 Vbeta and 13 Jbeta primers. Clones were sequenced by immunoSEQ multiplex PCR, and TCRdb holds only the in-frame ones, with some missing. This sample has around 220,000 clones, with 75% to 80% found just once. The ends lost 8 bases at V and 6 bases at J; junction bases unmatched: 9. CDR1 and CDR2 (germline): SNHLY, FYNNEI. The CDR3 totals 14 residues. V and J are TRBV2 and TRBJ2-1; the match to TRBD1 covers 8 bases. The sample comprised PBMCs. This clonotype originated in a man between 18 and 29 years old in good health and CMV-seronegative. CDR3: CASGPGQATNEQFF. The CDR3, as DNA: TGTGCCAGCGGGCCGGGACAGGCGACCAATGAGCAGTTCTTC. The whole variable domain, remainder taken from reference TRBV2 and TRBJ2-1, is EPEVTQTPSHQVTQMGQEVILRCVPISNHLYFYWYRQILGQKVEFLVSFYNNEISEKSEIFDDQFSVERPDGSNFTLKIRSTKLEDSAMYFCASGPGQATNEQFFGPGTRLTVL.